This TCR beta chain was sequenced during a study of cytomegalovirus exposure and HLA in healthy donors. PCR was performed using 60 Vbeta and 13 Jbeta primers. Libraries were prepared by immunoSEQ multiplex PCR; TCRdb keeps only in-frame clonotypes and omits some of them. The sample records 200,000 to 250,000 clones, over 60% being singletons. The sequenced sample consisted of PBMCs. This TCR came from a man younger than 35 in good health and CMV-seronegative.

The CDR3 region has the DNA TGTGCCTGGAGTCCCGGGACTAGCTGGACCCAGTACTTC. It codes for CAWSPGTSWTQYF. This sequence joins TRBV30 and TRBJ2-5; 9 nucleotides align to TRBD2. The V segment lost 2 bases and the J segment 7 bases; nucleotides outside the gene matches: 5. The CDR3 has 13 amino acids. The germline gives CDR1 GTSNPN, CDR2 SVGIG (reference sequence).